These 11 T cell receptor beta chains share one sample of origin, sequenced in a study of brain metastases from non-small cell lung cancer. Method: immunoSEQ multiplex PCR; TCRdb's copy keeps in-frame clones and lacks some. The sample holds more than 1,500 clones, 90% seen once. The source material was tissue from a brain metastasis. Every receptor here comes from a donor at least 40 years old with non-small cell lung cancer.

This clone was detected only a few times. The chain links TRBV7-2 to TRBJ2-5, with 8 bases fitting TRBD1. CDR1 and CDR2 (germline): SGHTA, FQGNSA. The CDR3 consists of 14 residues. V shed 2 bases, J shed 5 bases, and the junction held 4 bases outside the gene matches. The CDR3 sequence: CASSLNRGRETQYF. CDR3 nucleotide sequence: TGTGCCAGCAGCTTAAACAGGGGGAGGGAGACCCAGTACTTC.

V gene TRBV24-1 combines with J gene TRBJ1-2; D might be TRBD1 (5 bases). Germline CDR1 and CDR2: KGHDR and SFDVKD. The germline V and J ends were trimmed by 9 bases and 2 bases, with 18 bases remaining between them. CDR3 size: 15 residues. This CDR3 reads CATRGRDEKNYGYTF. As DNA, the CDR3 is TGTGCCACCCGTGGCCGGGACGAAAAAAACTATGGCTACACCTTC.

V gene TRBV2 combines with J gene TRBJ2-5, with D possibly being TRBD1 or TRBD2 (7 bases each). The V end lost 5 bases, the J end lost 4 bases, and 11 bases lay between the germline ends. CDR1 is SNHLY and CDR2 is FYNNEI in the germline V gene. The CDR3 is 13 residues long. This CDR3 reads CASSQGGVETQYF. The DNA for the CDR3 is TGTGCCAGCAGTCAGGGGGGGGTAGAGACCCAGTACTTC.

This clone was detected only once. This chain connects TRBV5-1 to TRBJ2-3; D not certain. This CDR3 is 13 amino acids long. CDR1 is SGHRS, CDR2 YFSETQ, per germline. Trimming removed 0 bases at V and 4 bases at J, with 6 bases between. CDR3 DNA sequence: TGCGCCAGCAGCTTGGAAATCGCAGATACGCAGTATTTT. It is translated as CASSLEIADTQYF.

V usage is TRBV3-1 (or the pseudogene TRBV3-2) and J usage is TRBJ1-1, with D maybe TRBD1 (5 bases). From germline, CDR1 is LGHDT and CDR2 YNNKEL (reference sequence). The CDR3 spans 13 residues. Trimming removed 6 bases from V and 6 bases from J, with 14 bases in between. The CDR3 spells CASRLQGGAEAFF. The CDR3 DNA reads as TGTGCCAGCAGGCTTCAGGGAGGGGCTGAAGCTTTCTTT.

The gene calls are TRBV11-2 and TRBJ2-5, with 8 bases that match TRBD2. Trimming cost V 9 bases and J 1 base; bases outside gene matches: 7. Germline CDR1 is SGHAT and CDR2 is FQNNGV. The CDR3 is made up of 14 amino acids. The CDR3 spells CASSAAGAQETQYF. The CDR3 nucleotides read TGTGCCAGTTCTGCAGCGGGGGCCCAAGAGACCCAGTACTTC.

This clone was counted a single time. The chain uses TRBV5-1 and TRBJ1-4; a weak D match, TRBD1 (6 bases). V lost 5 bases and J lost 7, with 12 bases in between. This CDR3 has 13 residues. Looked up from germline, CDR1 is SGHRS and CDR2 is YFSETQ. The CDR3 loop reads CASRSTGREKLFF. The CDR3 nucleotides are TGCGCCAGCAGGAGCACAGGGCGTGAAAAACTGTTTTTT.

In its sample, this clone was seen once. The rearrangement links TRBV19 to TRBJ1-6, with D perhaps matching TRBD1 (5 bases). This CDR3 has 17 residues. Germline V gene data show CDR1 as LNHDA and CDR2 as SQIVND (reference sequence). The germline V and J ends were trimmed by 3 bases and 7 bases, with 19 bases remaining between them. CDR3 residues: CASSIIQGPIRNSPLHF. The CDR3 nucleotides are TGTGCCAGTAGTATCATTCAGGGTCCAATAAGGAATTCACCCCTCCACTTT.

The CDR3 nucleotides read TGTGCCAGCAGCTCAGAGGGTTACAAACTGTTTTTT. It specifies CASSSEGYKLFF. This chain uses TRBV7-2 with TRBJ1-4; no firm D call. The CDR3 sequence is 12 residues long. Germline-derived CDR1 and CDR2 are SGHTA and FQGNSA. The V and J ends lost 4 bases and 11 bases respectively, with 11 bases between them.

As concerns this clone: Other DNA sequences in this sample translate to the same CDR3. The gene calls are TRBV1 and TRBJ1-5. TRBV1 corresponds to a pseudogene. This CDR3 has 16 residues. CDR3 nucleotides: TGCACCAGCAGCCCCGCGGGTGGGGGAGGCAATCAGCCCCAGCATTTT. Protein: CTSSPAGGGGNQPQHF.

The V call is TRBV29-1, the J call TRBJ1-5; D unresolved. Deletions cut 4 bases from V and 0 bases from J, with 7 bases between. Per germline, CDR1 SQVTM and CDR2 ANQGSEA. The CDR3 length is 13 residues. CDR3 residues: CSVVESSNQPQHF. The CDR3 region has the DNA TGCAGCGTTGTTGAATCTAGCAATCAGCCCCAGCATTTT.